This entry features one T cell receptor (beta chain) sequence. Its specificity is unknown. Here immunoSEQ multiplex PCR was the method, and the copy in TCRdb shows in-frame clones only, minus some. The repertoire includes about 120,000 clones, about 90% of them detected once, and 6.5% to 9% sits in the top ten. CDR1 MDHEN and CDR2 SYDVKM come from the germline V gene. V lost 6 bases, J lost 0 bases, and 14 bases lay in between. The CDR3 covers 15 residues. This entry is derived from a study of T cell responses to AZD1222 COVID-19 vaccine. Study results and limitations: Only 5 or 6 individuals given AZD1222 were seropositive at baseline. Of spike-specific TCRs, nearly half reportedly target regions left unmutated in variants. Donors were largely white British and mainly female; clonal diversity was possibly underestimated. CD4 TCRs associated with vaccination spanned spike, dominating at 160-218 and 743-854.

The chain uses TRBV28 and TRBJ1-2; perhaps TRBD1 as D (6 bases). The receptor was derived from an adult in good health. The sequences come from peripheral blood, collected on day 0 of AZD1222 vaccination. CDR3 sequence: CASSYGGGANYGYTF. DNA for the CDR3: TGTGCCAGCAGCTACGGGGGCGGAGCTAACTATGGCTACACCTTC.